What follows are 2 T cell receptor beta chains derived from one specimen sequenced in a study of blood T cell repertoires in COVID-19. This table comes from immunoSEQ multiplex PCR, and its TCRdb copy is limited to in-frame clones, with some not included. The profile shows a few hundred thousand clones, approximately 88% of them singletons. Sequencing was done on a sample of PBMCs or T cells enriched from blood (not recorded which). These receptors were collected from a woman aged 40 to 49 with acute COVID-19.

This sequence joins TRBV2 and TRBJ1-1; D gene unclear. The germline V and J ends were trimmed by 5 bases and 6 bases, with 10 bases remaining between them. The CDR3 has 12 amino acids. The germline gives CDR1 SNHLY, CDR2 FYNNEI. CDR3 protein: CASSLITPEAFF. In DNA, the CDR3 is TGTGCCAGCAGTCTTATAACTCCTGAAGCTTTCTTT. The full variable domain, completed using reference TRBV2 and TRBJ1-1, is EPEVTQTPSHQVTQMGQEVILRCVPISNHLYFYWYRQILGQKVEFLVSFYNNEISEKSEIFDDQFSVERPDGSNFTLKIRSTKLEDSAMYFCASSLITPEAFFGQGTRLTVV.

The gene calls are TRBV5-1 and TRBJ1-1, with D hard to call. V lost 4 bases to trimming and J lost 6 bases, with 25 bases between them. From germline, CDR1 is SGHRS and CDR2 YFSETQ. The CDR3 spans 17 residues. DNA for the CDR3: TGCGCCAGCAGCAGACTCACCGGGGAACTGATGAAGCCTGAAGCTTTCTTT. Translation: CASSRLTGELMKPEAFF.